The rows below give T cell receptor beta chains drawn from one sample of a study of T cell changes during pregnancy in multiple sclerosis. The table came from immunoSEQ multiplex PCR; TCRdb's copy has only in-frame clones and leaves some out. The profile covers roughly 76,000 clones, with about 89% appearing a single time and roughly 0.44% taken by the ten largest. The specimen was CD4+ T cells from peripheral blood mononuclear cells, collected in the second trimester of pregnancy. The origin of the receptors is a female donor with multiple sclerosis, enrolled in a pregnancy study. The conserved cysteine and the conserved F or W are not part of the CDR3 here. Fields, in order: V gene, CDR3 protein.

V: TRBV5-4
CDR3: ASSPAGGNYEQY

V: TRBV9
CDR3: ASSAWGGLQETQY

V: TRBV14
CDR3: ASSPLPVTEAF

V: TRBV6-1
CDR3: ASSFRENIQY

V: TRBV10-3
CDR3: AISAGVDNEQF

V: TRBV7-9
CDR3: ASSKSNTGPYYGYT

V: TRBV18
CDR3: ASSTATGAGETQY

V: TRBV4-3
CDR3: ASSHDRGLGGYT

V: TRBV19
CDR3: ASTPGGQGYGYT

V: TRBV7-2
CDR3: ASSIAGPYEQY

V: TRBV5-1
CDR3: ASSLRTGAGGANVLT

V: TRBV18
CDR3: ASSQGTSYEQY

V: TRBV6-5
CDR3: ASREGFGNTIY

V: TRBV19
CDR3: ASSIAAGGQPQH

V: TRBV29-1
CDR3: SVDAGTDEQY

V: TRBV21-1
CDR3: ASSKVRTSGGSYNEQF

V: TRBV28
CDR3: ASTLRADYQPQH

V: TRBV11-3
CDR3: ASSLPGTGGGCNQPQH

V: TRBV4-1
CDR3: ASSQDGLASRYNEQF

V: TRBV9
CDR3: ASSVGQGGKSPLH

V: TRBV7-3
CDR3: ASSLTSDSTDTQY

V: TRBV29-1
CDR3: SVQVGGGTEAF

V: TRBV7-9
CDR3: ASSSRDKETQY

V: TRBV4-1
CDR3: ASSPPDRNTDTQY

V: TRBV19
CDR3: ASSILWSEQF

V: TRBV7-3
CDR3: ASSPGLNINEQF

V: TRBV5-1
CDR3: ASSLSSSVNEQF

V: TRBV9
CDR3: ASSARDRGNTIY

V: TRBV28
CDR3: ASSLWGTFGNTEAF

V: TRBV2
CDR3: ASSEAHSNYGYT

V: TRBV7-2
CDR3: ASSSPGLAAAGELF

V: TRBV4-3
CDR3: ASSQDPFSGELF

V: TRBV29-1
CDR3: SVVMRNEQY

V: TRBV11-3
CDR3: ASSSNSPLH

V: TRBV15
CDR3: ATSRVSSGNTEAF

V: TRBV18
CDR3: ASSPTTGGETQY

V: TRBV10-3
CDR3: AISVTLQDSEQY

V: TRBV11-3
CDR3: ASSPSSYEQY

V: TRBV4-2
CDR3: ASSQDARDRVAGTEAF

V: TRBV15
CDR3: ARTSGRNSQETQY

V: TRBV5-1
CDR3: ASSLARQQETQY

V: TRBV7-9
CDR3: ASSSPPDRPKDAF

V: TRBV6-1
CDR3: ASTPQTGYFLQY

V: TRBV13
CDR3: ASSLGQDYGYT

V: TRBV6-6
CDR3: ASSRTGLSNQPQH

V: TRBV28
CDR3: ASSPRQGGNIQY

V: TRBV2
CDR3: ASSEIRQILRGSGNTIY

V: TRBV27
CDR3: ASSSYRDGNSPLH

V: TRBV9
CDR3: ASSVGPAGGDNEQF

V: TRBV7-2
CDR3: ASSYRGTSGSNEQF

V: TRBV5-8
CDR3: ASSLRTGGNTGELF

V: TRBV14
CDR3: ASSADRANSPLH

V: TRBV7-9
CDR3: ASSAAGGPDGEQF

V: TRBV27
CDR3: ASSLLFMGSPYEQY

V: TRBV28
CDR3: ASRARLTRGNSPLH

V: TRBV5-1
CDR3: ASSLVEPPPDTQY

V: TRBV19
CDR3: ASSIEEGSPLH

V: TRBV2
CDR3: ASSVQVFYEQY

V: TRBV9
CDR3: ASSVLSGLRTGELF

V: TRBV11-3
CDR3: ASSSDRDQPQH